Given below is one T cell receptor (beta chain) in context. No cognate antigen has been identified for it. These data are taken from a study of cytomegalovirus exposure and HLA in healthy donors (dated by TCRdb to 2017 to 2019). Describing the broader study: According to an earlier analysis of 450 to 650 of the donors, some 180 million T cells yielded over 90 million unique TCR beta sequences and about 300 Gb of sequence data. Donor age, sex, ethnicity and CMV serostatus were compiled alongside the repertoire data. To decide whether each TCR beta V gene segment behaved as functional or pseudogenic, an earlier analysis of nearly 600 of the donors relied on high-throughput TCR beta sequencing. Across some 400 genotyped donors of the cohort, an average of about 240,000 unique TCR beta nucleotide sequences per donor were sequenced, and roughly 18% of those sequences were non-productive. Because of strong linkage in the cohort, roughly five DR-DQ haplotypes were treated as single units for association and clustering. Besides the first cohort of 666 subjects, a separate validation cohort made up of 95 to 150 different subjects was used. A later genetic analysis used genome-wide SNP genotypes for about 65% of the 666 donors, treating that subset as a discovery cohort. A later analysis re-examined previously published TCR beta repertoires from about 670 donors and added high-resolution HLA genotyping to investigate patterns of TCR occurrence. Rather than drawing on any new phenotypic data, the later analysis identified candidate immune exposures from TCR beta sequences and the way those sequences occurred across donors. Typing coverage varied by locus: about 620-630 donors for A, B, C, DRB1 and DQB1; more than 500 for DQA1; 606 for DPA1; roughly 450 for DPB1. The study used immunosequencing to profile the T cell repertoires of approximately 690 subjects and linked those repertoires to cytomegalovirus serostatus. Both class I and class II loci were covered by HLA typing, at four-digit resolution. The study aimed to test whether signatures of past pathogen exposure could be identified by cataloging public T cell receptors. All discovery cohort repertoires had been generated on a single sequencing platform. Of the roughly 400 genotyped donors, roughly 76% were placed in the genetic ancestry cluster associated with self-reported Caucasian donors. High-throughput TCR immunosequencing, statistical association of individual TCRs with disease status, and machine learning were combined to predict cytomegalovirus infection status. An early release covering 550 to 650 HLA-typed donors comprised about 300 gigabases of sequencing data and 85 million or so unique TCR sequences.

The cohort comprised 550 to 700 healthy bone marrow donors. Cohort members were all nominally healthy when sampled, although unrecorded immune exposures were likely present. The donor was CMV seronegative and was included in the group of several hundred seronegative cohort members. Every donor gave a peripheral blood sample, and the peripheral blood mononuclear cells from that sample were used for TCR beta sequencing. The Qiagen DNeasy Blood Extraction Kit was used to extract genomic DNA from the blood cell samples. Library creation used the immunoSEQ multiplex PCR assay. For the multiplex PCR, a mixture combining 60 forward primers for TCR Vbeta segments and 13 reverse primers for TCR Jbeta segments was used. Amplification of the CDR3 region of rearranged TCR beta genes was performed with a multiplex PCR assay on genomic DNA. The Illumina HiSeq System was used to sequence the amplified TCR beta libraries as 87-base-pair reads. The original methods were these. A later analysis counted approximately 76 million unique TCR beta chains across the roughly 700 repertoires, and about 10 million of these chains were shared by at least two donors. To remove PCR and sequencing errors, raw reads were error-corrected and collapsed into unique sequences using a nearest-neighbor algorithm that merged closely related sequences. To assign V, D and J gene segments, CDR3 sequences were aligned to IMGT reference sequences. For a sequence to be retained, a match of at least six nucleotides was required to both a V gene segment and a J gene segment. Rearrangements were classified as productive when the CDR3 lacked stop codons and remained in frame with V and J, and all other rearrangements were classified as non-productive. CDR3 was defined according to IMGT convention as the region running from the second conserved V-encoded cysteine to the conserved J-encoded phenylalanine. The earlier analysis of around 640 of the donors excluded sequences that lacked an unambiguous match to a single V gene segment. An earlier analysis of a few hundred of the donors classified V segments as functional when productive rearrangements were above 56.7% and as segregating when the standard deviation between donors was above 5%. A statistical classification framework was developed to diagnose cytomegalovirus status using the catalog of TCR beta chain sequences. In a later analysis, V and J genes were assigned by comparing TCR nucleotide sequences against IMGT/GENE-DB human TR gene sequences. In a later analysis, CDR3 sequences and most-parsimonious VDJ recombination scenarios were assigned using the TCRdist pipeline. In a later analysis, each TCR beta chain was defined by its CDR3 amino acid sequence together with its V-gene family, and reads without a unique V-gene family were excluded. To address suspected cross-contamination and a sequencing artifact, a later analysis removed over 500 highly shared, low-generation-probability nucleotide sequences. A later analysis calculated a clonal expansion index for each public chain from normalized within-repertoire ranks of inferred template counts. Generation probabilities in a later analysis came from a VDJ recombination model fitted to out-of-frame rearrangements, and those results were checked against IGoR. In a later analysis, TCR-TCR, TCR-HLA and TCR-CMV co-occurrence was scored with hypergeometric tests, and a repertoire-size bias correction was applied to TCR pairs. To estimate false discovery rates, a later analysis permuted the HLA or CMV assignments 20 times. A later analysis grouped co-occurring TCRs with DBSCAN, adding TCRdist sequence similarity when clustering within HLA-allele-positive subsets. For co-occurrence clustering, repertoires with fewer than 30,000 or more than 120,000 public chains were excluded, along with roughly 5 repertoires with anomalous nucleotide sharing. In its TCRdb copy, this immuneACCESS table keeps in-frame sequences only and misses some clones. Where compared with another copy, unresolved V genes explain less than half of these, and the others have no known cause. The V and J calls and the clone size are those of that table, but D and trimming were determined from the DNA. The table for this sample lists 100,000 to 150,000 clones. Under 2.5% of the sample is in the top ten clones.

The germline V gene yields LGHNA for CDR1 and YNFKEQ for CDR2. Compared with germline, V lacks 4 bases and J lacks 0 bases; bases without a gene match: 12. The cysteine opens and the phenylalanine closes a CDR3 of 19 amino acids. The entry retains the CDR3 DNA only, 57 bases that are in frame from base 1. Results and caveats for the whole study, not just this receptor: When HLA alleles, especially DR and DQ, strongly co-occurred, attributing TCR associations to individual alleles was difficult. The sequencing pipeline was judged likely to have produced a cluster of highly shared sequence variants as a technical artifact. In an earlier analysis of over 550 of the donors, most TCR beta V segments were observed in productive rearrangements about 90% or about 30% of the time, broadly matching IMGT annotations. According to a later analysis, parvovirus B19, influenza, CMV and Epstein-Barr virus appeared linked to several top co-occurrence clusters. A few of the identified cytomegalovirus-associated TCR beta chains were confirmed in vitro to be specific for cytomegalovirus antigens. According to the authors, the approach could potentially be generalized to other disease states and immunological phenotypes. The study gave a list of 150 to 200 TCR beta chains associated with cytomegalovirus. In a later analysis, some 18,000 TCR beta sequences were associated with specific HLA alleles at a false discovery rate of 0.05. Most CMV-associated TCR beta chains appeared to be HLA-restricted in a later analysis, and the HLA associations seemed to be driven largely by CMV exposure. Linkage disequilibrium might explain the correlated functional status among segregating V segments, but an unknown experimental factor could not be ruled out. Most TCR sequences were seen in very few donors, while some public TCRs were found in many individuals. Because counts were too low, some 16 rarely observed V segments, including chromosome 9 orphons, were excluded from the earlier analysis of several hundred of the donors. Because HLA typing was missing for some donors at each locus, association tests included only the typed subset. The classifier was reported to diagnose cytomegalovirus status with high specificity and sensitivity in both the original and validation cohorts. Some IMGT-functional V segments, including TRBV6-2 and TRBV6-3, could not be told apart with the 87-base-pair reads, so those segments were excluded. A later genetic analysis reported fewer N-insertions in productive TCRs among donors in an Asian-associated ancestry cluster than the roughly 650-donor mean. A later genetic analysis associated a missense DCLRE1C variant with V-gene and J-gene trimming of TCR beta chains, and an independent cohort replicated the association. A further reported finding was that TCR beta sequences accurately predicted the HLA-A and HLA-B alleles for most subjects in the first cohort. Roughly uniform sequencing depth across donors was assumed in presence/absence analyses, although this assumption may not hold. For the cohort, immune exposure information was limited to CMV serostatus. In a later analysis, TCR association rates were found to vary across HLA loci, with the most associated TCRs seen for DRB1 alleles and the fewest for HLA-C alleles. Compared with equally common non-associated chains, HLA-associated TCR beta chains in a later analysis were more clonally expanded and had lower generation probabilities. In this cohort, only TCR beta chains were sequenced, and detectable features were limited by the absence of alpha or paired-chain data.

The source of this sequence is a man between 35 and 55 years old in good health and CMV-seronegative. The rearranged chain carries TRBV4-2 and TRBJ2-6, and TRBD2 aligns with 7 junction nucleotides. What was sequenced was PBMCs. The nucleotides are TGTGCCAGCAGCCTCACCCGCGGGGGTTACAGCTCTGGGGCCAACGTCCTGACTTTC. Its translation is CASSLTRGGYSSGANVLTF.